The clone carrying this TCR beta chain came up once. Its matching antigen is unknown. The data belong to a study of cytomegalovirus exposure and HLA in healthy donors. Overall study results and limits: Usually a TCR sequence was rare, but some public TCRs were found in many donors. TRBV6-2, TRBV6-3 and some other V segments were unresolvable in 87-base-pair reads. Published work reported that the classifier diagnosed cytomegalovirus status with high specificity and sensitivity.

The CDR3 totals 14 residues. Trimming removed 2 bases at V and 5 bases at J, with 7 bases between. The germline CDR1 and CDR2 sequences are SEHNR and FQNEAQ (reference sequence). Amplification used 60 Vbeta primers and 13 Jbeta primers. Clones were sequenced by immunoSEQ multiplex PCR, and TCRdb holds only the in-frame ones, with some missing. The sample lists 55,000 to 70,000 clones, 60% to 80% occurring once. V and J are TRBV7-9 and TRBJ1-6; D uncertain. The clonotype was recovered from a man aged 40-50 years in good health and CMV-seropositive. Sequenced material: PBMCs. The DNA for the CDR3 is TGTGCCAGCAGCTTATCACAGAATAATTCACCCCTCCACTTT. Translation: CASSLSQNNSPLHF.